This passage covers 7 T cell receptor beta chains from one sample sequenced in a study of PD-1 blockade in classical Hodgkin lymphoma. Time point reported: cycle 4 day 1 (C4D1), after more than 5 weeks of nivolumab. All trial patients relapsed after autologous stem cell transplantation. Researchers used magnetic negative selection to pull out pure CD4+ T cells from thawed PBMCs. Libraries were prepared by immunoSEQ multiplex PCR; TCRdb keeps only in-frame clonotypes and omits some of them. The sample includes fewer than 35,000 clones, roughly 80% of them seen just once. Sample: CD4+ T cells from blood, taken before the fourth cycle of nivolumab. Receptor source: a human donor with classical Hodgkin lymphoma.

The chain links TRBV7-2 to TRBJ2-7, with 9 positions matching TRBD1. CDR1 and CDR2 from the germline V gene are SGHTA and FQGNSA. V trimming: 0 bases; J trimming: 2 bases; junction bases outside the gene matches: 5. This CDR3 contains 16 residues. The CDR3, as DNA: TGTGCCAGCAGCTTAGCTTCAGGACAGGGGACCTACGAGCAGTACTTC. This translates into CASSLASGQGTYEQYF.

Only one count was recorded for this clone. The chain joins TRBV5-1 to TRBJ1-4; TRBD1 might be the D (5 bases). The CDR3 runs to 19 residues. V gave up 2 bases and J gave up 0 bases, with 20 bases separating them. Looked up from germline, CDR1 is SGHRS and CDR2 is YFSETQ. The CDR3 bases are TGCGCCAGCAGCTTCTGGACAAGGTCAAGTGGGGCAACTAATGAAAAACTGTTTTTT. This translates into CASSFWTRSSGATNEKLFF.

This chain joins TRBV7-9 and TRBJ2-1; 8 positions match TRBD1. CDR1 and CDR2 (germline): SEHNR, FQNEAQ (reference sequence). CDR3 length: 15 amino acids. V lost 5 bases, J lost 6 bases, and 9 bases stayed unmatched. CDR3 residues: CASSTPGGATNEQFF. The CDR3 DNA reads TGTGCCAGCAGCACCCCAGGGGGCGCGACCAATGAGCAGTTCTTC.

The chain couples TRBV25-1 to TRBJ2-1; the D is unclear. The CDR3 runs 12 residues. V lost 4 bases, J lost 4 bases, and 5 bases lay in between. Germline CDR1 reads MGHDK; CDR2 reads SYGVNS. Here the CDR3 reads CASSVFYNEQFF. CDR3 nucleotide sequence: TGTGCCAGCAGTGTTTTTTACAATGAGCAGTTCTTC.

The chain uses TRBV11-3 and TRBJ2-3, with D tentatively TRBD2 (6 bases). The CDR3 runs 13 residues. CDR1 and CDR2 (germline): SGHNT, YENEEA. V gave up 2 bases and J gave up 4 bases, with 7 bases separating them. As DNA, the CDR3 is TGTGCCAGCAGCTTACTAGCGTCAGATACGCAGTATTTT. Its translation is CASSLLASDTQYF.

V gene TRBV30 combines with J gene TRBJ1-6; TRBD1 is a possible D gene (5 bases). This CDR3 spans 14 amino acids. The germline V and J ends were trimmed by 8 bases and 9 bases, with 20 bases remaining between them. Germline CDR1 and CDR2: GTSNPN and SVGIG (reference sequence). In DNA, the CDR3 is TGTGCCGAAAGTGGGTCCCTACAGGCTTCACCCCTCCACTTT. It specifies CAESGSLQASPLHF.

This chain links TRBV7-3 with TRBJ2-2; D uncertain. Germline V gene lookup returns CDR1 SGHTA and CDR2 FQGTGA. The CDR3 loop spans 14 amino acids. V lost 5 bases and J lost 4, with 11 bases in between. Here the CDR3 reads CASSPALSTGELFF. In nucleotides, the CDR3 is TGTGCCAGCAGCCCCGCGTTATCCACCGGGGAGCTGTTTTTT. Full variable domain (remainder filled in from reference TRBV7-3 and TRBJ2-2): GAGVSQTPSNKVTEKGKYVELRCDPISGHTALYWYRQSLGQGPEFLIYFQGTGAADDSGLPNDRFFAVRPEGSVSTLKIQRTERGDSAVYLCASSPALSTGELFFGEGSRLTVL.